Sequencing of this T cell receptor beta chain was carried out in a study of shared clonotypes between healthy human individuals. This was a deep-level run. Replicate PCRs were loaded with 250 to 300 ng DNA from unsorted PBMC, about 30,000 T cell genomes. Per the authors' pipeline: Filtering differed, since immunoSEQ gave only junction sequences and no quality scores. Libraries were prepared by immunoSEQ multiplex PCR; TCRdb keeps only in-frame clonotypes and omits some of them. That table gives V, J and clone size, and the DNA gave D and trimming. The table includes about half a million clones, 60% to 85% detected once. Input material: PBMCs. This clonotype was sampled from a woman in her thirties or forties in good health. Some clones in this sample may be carry-over from other donors' samples.

The CDR3 DNA reads as TGTGCCAGCAGCTGGGGGAGTACCGGGGAGCTGTTTTTT. Translated, it gives CASSWGSTGELFF. V is TRBV5-6 and J is TRBJ2-2; D may be TRBD1 or TRBD2 (5 bases each). Germline CDR1 is SGHDT and CDR2 is YYEEEE. The CDR3 is 13 residues long. Deletions cut 3 bases from V and 5 bases from J, with 8 bases between.